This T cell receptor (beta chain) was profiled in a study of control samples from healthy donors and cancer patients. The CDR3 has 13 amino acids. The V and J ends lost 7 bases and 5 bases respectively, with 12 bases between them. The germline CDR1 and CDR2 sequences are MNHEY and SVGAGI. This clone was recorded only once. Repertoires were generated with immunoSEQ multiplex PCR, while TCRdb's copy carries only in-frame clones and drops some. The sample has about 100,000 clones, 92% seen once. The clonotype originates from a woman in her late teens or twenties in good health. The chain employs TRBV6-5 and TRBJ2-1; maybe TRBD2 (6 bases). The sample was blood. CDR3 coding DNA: TGTGCCAGCACCAGGACTACTAACAATGAGCAGTTCTTC. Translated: CASTRTTNNEQFF.